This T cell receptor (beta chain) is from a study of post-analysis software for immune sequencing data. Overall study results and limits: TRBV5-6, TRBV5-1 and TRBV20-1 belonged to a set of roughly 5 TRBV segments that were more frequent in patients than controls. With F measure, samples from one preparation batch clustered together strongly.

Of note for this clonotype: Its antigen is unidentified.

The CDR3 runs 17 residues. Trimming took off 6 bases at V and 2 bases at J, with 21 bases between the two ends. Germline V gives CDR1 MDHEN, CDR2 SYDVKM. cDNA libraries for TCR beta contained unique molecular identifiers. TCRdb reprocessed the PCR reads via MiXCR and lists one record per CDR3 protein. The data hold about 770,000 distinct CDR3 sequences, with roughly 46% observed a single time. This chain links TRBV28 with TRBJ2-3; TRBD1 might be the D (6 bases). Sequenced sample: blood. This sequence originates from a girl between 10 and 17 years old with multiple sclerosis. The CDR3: CASSPGKGDLLTDTQYF. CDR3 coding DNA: TGTGCCAGCAGCCCCGGTAAGGGGGATCTACTCACAGATACGCAGTATTTT.